What follows are 4 T cell receptor beta chains derived from one specimen sequenced in a study of blood T cells in healthy people across ages. Next came a second PCR, run for about 7 to 12 cycles, which used a sample-barcoded 5' primer along with a J-beta primer mix. TCRdb fed the 5' RACE reads into MiXCR, producing one record per CDR3 protein. Seen here are 750,000 to 850,000 distinct CDR3 sequences, around 25% observed once, and the top ten hold more than 3%. The same specimen was also included in a second study, on T cells of mothers and their children.

Input material: blood. Receptors originate from a boy younger than 18 in good health.

This chain links TRBV15 with TRBJ2-5; 10 nucleotides agree with TRBD2. Gene TRBJ2-7 matches the end of the DNA better, so the J call may be wrong. There are 17 residues in the CDR3. Germline CDR1 reads LNHNV; CDR2 reads YYDKDF (reference sequence). Here the CDR3 DNA reads TGTGCCACCAGCAGAGACCGACTAGCGGGCGCAACCTACGAGCAGTACTTC. Translating gives CATSRDRLAGATYEQYF.

The genes are TRBV28 and TRBJ1-2; D gene uncertain. The CDR3 is made up of 18 amino acids. V dropped 2 bases and J dropped 3 bases, with 22 bases sitting between them. From germline, CDR1 is MDHEN and CDR2 SYDVKM. The CDR3 DNA reads TGTGCCAGCAGTTTAGCAGGTACGGGATCGAGGTTGGACTATGGCTACACCTTC. Its translation: CASSLAGTGSRLDYGYTF.

This clonotype came up once. The chain recombines TRBV5-1 with TRBJ2-5; 15 nucleotides agree with TRBD2. TRBJ2-1 matches the DNA end more closely, so the J call is doubtful. The V gene's germline CDR1 is SGHRS and CDR2 YFSETQ. CDR3 size: 18 residues. The chain's CDR3 is CASSPVGLAGGRGDEQFF. The CDR3 DNA reads as TGCGCCAGCAGCCCGGTAGGACTAGCGGGGGGGCGGGGCGATGAGCAGTTCTTC.

This clonotype appeared a few times. The genes are TRBV7-2 and TRBJ2-5, with a possible D match to TRBD1 (6 bases). The DNA end is a closer match to TRBJ2-1, so the J assignment may be wrong. Germline CDR1 is SGHTA and CDR2 is FQGNSA. The CDR3 is 14 residues long. Here the CDR3 DNA reads TGTGCCAGCAGCTTAACCGGGGACAACAATGAGCAGTTCTTC. Protein product: CASSLTGDNNEQFF.